The 6 T cell receptor beta chains below were found in one sample sequenced in a study of regulatory T cells in long-lasting Graves disease (dated by TCRdb to the early 2020s). Read against the paper, the sample's time point label means: newly diagnosed GD, antithyroid drugs for less than 3 months. For both TCR sequencing and RNA sequencing, RNA was extracted from PBMCs using TRIzol. The library was produced with multiplex PCR. Sequenced on an Illumina HiSeq 4000. To build TCR beta libraries, CDR3 regions were amplified by Arm-PCR using iRepertoire HTBI primers. Using fastp trimming at Q25 and MiXCR clonotype assembly, TCRdb reanalyzed the public sequencing data and kept in-frame beta chains. Merged by CDR3 protein, the rows form single entries marked with the most common genes and DNA. In all, the sample holds a few hundred thousand distinct CDR3 sequences, and roughly 12% of those were seen once. 18% of the sample comes from the top ten.

This sample was also put to use in a study of T cells in Graves' hyperthyroidism and ophthalmopathy.

The sequencing used peripheral blood mononuclear cells (PBMCs), collected at new diagnosis, from a patient treated with antithyroid drugs. These receptors originate from a woman between 18 and 29 years old with Graves disease. Donor details come from another sample of the same person, matched by shared clones.

This clonotype occurred many times. This rearrangement joins TRBV3-1 to TRBJ2-5; D may be TRBD1 or TRBD2 (5 bases each). V lost 0 bases and J 4 bases, leaving 15 bases between the germline ends. Germline CDR1 reads LGHDT; CDR2 reads YNNKEL (reference sequence). This CDR3 is built from 16 residues. In nucleotides, the CDR3 is TGTGCCAGCAGCCAAGATCGAGGGGCGGCAACAGAGACCCAGTACTTC. This gives the protein CASSQDRGAATETQYF.

This sequence joins TRBV4-2 and TRBJ1-5; TRBD1 matches at 7 bases. The V segment lost 0 bases and the J segment 2 bases; nucleotides outside the gene matches: 10. The CDR3 totals 18 residues. Germline V gives CDR1 LGHNA, CDR2 YNFKEQ. CDR3: CASSQDVLSGQRNQPQHF. The DNA of the CDR3 is TGTGCCAGCAGCCAAGATGTCCTTTCGGGACAGCGCAATCAGCCCCAGCATTTT.

The chain employs TRBV7-8 and TRBJ2-7; 9 bases map to TRBD1. Trimming removed 5 bases from V and 4 bases from J; junction bases left unmatched: 6. Germline-derived CDR1 and CDR2 are SGHVS and FQNEAQ. The length of the CDR3 is 14 residues. The CDR3 sequence: CASSHLGQGYEQYV. The DNA for the CDR3 is TGTGCCAGCAGCCACCTCGGACAGGGGTACGAGCAGTACGTC.

There are many counts of this clonotype. This chain links TRBV7-2 with TRBJ1-1; 7 nucleotides agree with TRBD1. The CDR3 loop spans 13 amino acids. The germline gives CDR1 SGHTA, CDR2 FQGNSA. V lost 4 bases, J lost 2 bases, and 1 base stayed unmatched. CDR3 DNA sequence: TGTGCCAGCAGCTGGACAGGTAACACTGAAGCTTTCTTT. This gives the protein CASSWTGNTEAFF. The variable domain in full, with the rest retrieved from reference TRBV7-2 and TRBJ1-1, is GAGVSQSPSNKVTEKGKDVELRCDPISGHTALYWYRQSLGQGLEFLIYFQGNSAPDKSGLPSDRFSAERTGGSVSTLTIQRTQQEDSAVYLCASSWTGNTEAFFGQGTRLTVV.

This clonotype was seen repeatedly, ten times or more. The gene calls are TRBV5-5 and TRBJ2-1; D might be TRBD2 (6 bases). The germline CDR1 and CDR2 sequences are SGHKS and YYEKEE (reference sequence). The CDR3 sequence is 15 residues long. Trimming shortened V by 4 bases and J by 0 bases, and 11 bases separated the two germline ends. Here the CDR3 DNA reads TGTGCCAGCAGCCGTAGCGGAAGCTCCTACAATGAGCAGTTCTTC. This gives the protein CASSRSGSSYNEQFF.

The J gene is TRBJ1-2, the V gene TRBV29-1; D might be TRBD1 (5 bases). The CDR3 extends over 12 amino acids. Per the germline V gene, CDR1 is SQVTM and CDR2 is ANQGSEA. Between the trimmed V and J ends, which lost 1 base and 4 bases, there was a span of 7 bases. This CDR3 reads CSVEGGIYGYTF. The CDR3 region has the DNA TGCAGCGTTGAAGGGGGCATCTATGGCTACACCTTC.